This entry features one T cell receptor (beta chain) sequence. No antigen is known for it. The trim removed 10 bases at V and 1 base at J, leaving 4 bases unmatched. Germline V gene lookup returns CDR1 SNHLY and CDR2 FYNNEI. CDR3 length: 13 residues. Repertoires were generated with immunoSEQ multiplex PCR, while TCRdb's copy carries only in-frame clones and drops some. The table lists 70,000 to 95,000 clones, approximately 94% of them singletons, with around 2.8% in the top ten. The data were taken from a study of OX40 agonist ivuxolimab in advanced cancers. The wider study: People in dose escalation had one of these cancers: hepatocellular carcinoma, melanoma, renal cell or head and neck cancer. Study-wide results and caveats: Relative to CD4+, CD8+ T cells held more expanded clones on average.

With autoimmune disease history or systemic immunosuppression, patients were excluded. The TCR originated in an adult with an advanced solid tumor such as melanoma, head and neck, liver or kidney cancer. The sequencing used CD4+ or CD8+ T cells sorted from blood, collected in a trial of the OX40 agonist ivuxolimab. The V gene is TRBV2, the J gene TRBJ1-1; TRBD1 matches 9 bases. In nucleotides, the CDR3 is TGTGCCACCCCGGGACAGGGGAACACTGAAGCTTTCTTT. It codes for CATPGQGNTEAFF.